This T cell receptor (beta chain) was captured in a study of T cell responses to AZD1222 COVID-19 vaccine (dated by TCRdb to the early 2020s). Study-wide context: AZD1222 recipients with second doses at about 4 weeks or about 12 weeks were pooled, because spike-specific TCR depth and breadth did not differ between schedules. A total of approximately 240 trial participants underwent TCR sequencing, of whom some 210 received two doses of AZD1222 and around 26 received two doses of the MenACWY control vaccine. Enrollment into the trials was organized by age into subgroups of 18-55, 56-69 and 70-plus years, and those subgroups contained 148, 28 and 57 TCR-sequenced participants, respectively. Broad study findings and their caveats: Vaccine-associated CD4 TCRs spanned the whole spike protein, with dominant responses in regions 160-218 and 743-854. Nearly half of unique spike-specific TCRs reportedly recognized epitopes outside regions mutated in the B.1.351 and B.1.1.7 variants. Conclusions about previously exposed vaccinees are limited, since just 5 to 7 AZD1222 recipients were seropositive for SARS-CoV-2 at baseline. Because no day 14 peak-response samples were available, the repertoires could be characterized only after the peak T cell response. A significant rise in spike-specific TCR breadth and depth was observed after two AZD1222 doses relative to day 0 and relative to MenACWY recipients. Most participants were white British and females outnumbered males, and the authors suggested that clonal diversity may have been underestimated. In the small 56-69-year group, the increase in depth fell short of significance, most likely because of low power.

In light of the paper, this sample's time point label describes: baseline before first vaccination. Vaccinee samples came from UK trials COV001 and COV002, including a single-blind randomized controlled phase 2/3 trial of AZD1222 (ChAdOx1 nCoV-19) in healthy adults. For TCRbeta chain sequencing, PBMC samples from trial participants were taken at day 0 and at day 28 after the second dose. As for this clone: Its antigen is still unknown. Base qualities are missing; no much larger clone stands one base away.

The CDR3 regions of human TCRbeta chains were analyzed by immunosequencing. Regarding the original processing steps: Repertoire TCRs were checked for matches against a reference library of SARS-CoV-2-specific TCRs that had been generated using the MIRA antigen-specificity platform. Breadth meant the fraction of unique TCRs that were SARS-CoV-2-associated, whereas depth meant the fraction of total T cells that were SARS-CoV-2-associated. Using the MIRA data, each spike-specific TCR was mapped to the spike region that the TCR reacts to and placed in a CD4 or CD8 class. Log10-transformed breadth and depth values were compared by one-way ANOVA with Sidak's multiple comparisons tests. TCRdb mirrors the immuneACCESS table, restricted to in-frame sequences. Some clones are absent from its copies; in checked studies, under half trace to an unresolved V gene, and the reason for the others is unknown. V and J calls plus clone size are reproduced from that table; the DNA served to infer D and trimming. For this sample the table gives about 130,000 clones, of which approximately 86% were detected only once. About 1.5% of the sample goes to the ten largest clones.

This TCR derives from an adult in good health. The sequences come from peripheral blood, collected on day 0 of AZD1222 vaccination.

The bases read TGTGCCAGCAGCTTCAATCGTCTCCCGTACGAGCAGTACTTC. Protein translation: CASSFNRLPYEQYF. The sequence joins TRBV5-6 to TRBJ2-7; there is no confident call for the D gene. For CDR1 and CDR2, the germline V gene lists SGHDT and YYEEEE. From the cysteine up to the phenylalanine, the CDR3 has a length of 14 residues. Here the CDR3 DNA is all that survives: 42 bases in frame from base 1. Between the V and J ends, shortened by 2 bases and 4 bases respectively, the junction contains 13 bases.